This T cell receptor (beta chain) was captured in a study of T cell responses to AZD1222 COVID-19 vaccine. Whole-study findings and limits: Sampling that yielded the repertoires occurred only after the peak T cell response. Clonal diversity was possibly underestimated, and the donors were mostly white British, with more females. Receipt of two AZD1222 doses was followed by a rise in Spike-specific TCR breadth and depth.

Points on this clone: Its antigen is currently unknown.

Method: immunoSEQ multiplex PCR; TCRdb's copy keeps in-frame clones and lacks some. The data contain about 140,000 clones, roughly nine tenths of them seen just once; the ten biggest clones take up about 4%. This sequence originates from an adult who received the AZD1222 COVID-19 vaccine. The sequenced sample was peripheral blood, obtained 28 days after the second AZD1222 dose.

CDR3 nucleotides: TGTGCCAGCAGTTTCCGACAGGGTGTCCAGCCCCAGCATTTT. As protein: CASSFRQGVQPQHF. The J gene is TRBJ1-5, the V gene TRBV6-6; 7 positions match TRBD1. V was clipped by 4 bases and J by 7 bases; unmatched bases: 7. The CDR3 extends over 14 amino acids. Germline loops: CDR1 MNHNY, CDR2 SVGAGI (reference sequence).